This T cell receptor beta chain came from a study of CD8+CD57+ T cells in acquired aplastic anemia. Before being chosen for sequencing, patients had shown CD8+CD57+ cell expansion by flow cytometry. Acquired aplastic anemia of severe grade affected all patients. At blood sampling, none of the patients had yet received therapy. The study's findings and limits: Patients and controls shared 25 to 35 CD8+ CDR3 sequences, highly expressed in patients.

Genomic DNA acted as the template from which TCR beta VDJ combination and CDR3 sequence profiling were carried out. TCRdb fed the reads into MiXCR, producing one record per CDR3 protein. The sample records over 150,000 distinct CDR3 sequences, 50% to 65% being singletons. The CDR3 consists of 12 residues. Germline CDR1 LNHDA, CDR2 SQIVND (reference sequence). This clonotype was counted once. Antigen unknown. Its ends do not fully match the called genes, so a read error is possible. The sequenced material came from sorted CD4+, CD8+, or CD8+CD57+ T cells (not recorded which) from PBMCs. The rearrangement joins TRBV19 to TRBJ1-1; D not resolved. The clonotype originates from a human donor with aplastic anemia. CDR3 in amino acids: CASSEDISEVFF. For the CDR3, the DNA is TGTGCCAGTAGTGAAGACATATCGGAAGTTTTCTTT.